The rows below give T cell receptor beta chains drawn from one sample of a study of cytomegalovirus exposure and HLA in healthy donors. Clones were sequenced by immunoSEQ multiplex PCR, and TCRdb holds only the in-frame ones, with some missing. The sample lists roughly 150,000 clones, approximately 86% occurring once. The sequenced sample was PBMCs. The receptors were gathered from a woman in her 50s in good health and CMV-seropositive. Both conserved end residues are part of each CDR3. A D gene is named only where the DNA matches it firmly. Not every row has a clone size; where given, it reads once, few, many or a size class.

J gene,clone size,V gene,D gene,CDR3 DNA,CDR3 protein
TRBJ2-7,NA,TRBV15,NA,TGTGCCACCAGCAGACGGGGTTACGAGCAGTACTTC,CATSRRGYEQYF
TRBJ2-1,NA,TRBV27,TRBD2,TGTGCCAGCAGTTTGACTAGCGGGGGGGCCAATGAGCAGTTCTTC,CASSLTSGGANEQFF
TRBJ2-7,NA,TRBV21-1,NA,TGTGCCAGCAGCAAAGCAGGTCCACCAGGGGGCACCTACGAGCAGTACTTC,CASSKAGPPGGTYEQYF
TRBJ1-5,NA,TRBV10-3,TRBD1,TGTGCCACACATGGACAGGGCGACCATCAGCCCCAGCATTTT,CATHGQGDHQPQHF
TRBJ2-3,few,TRBV21-1,NA,TGTGCCAGCAGCAAAGCCAGTAAAGATACGCAGTATTTT,CASSKASKDTQYF
TRBJ1-6,NA,TRBV7-9,NA,TGTTCCAGCAGCTTAGACGGTCTTTCACCCCTCCACTTT,CSSSLDGLSPLHF
TRBJ1-5,NA,TRBV23-1,TRBD1,TGCGCCAGAAGACAGGGGGCAGTCAGGAATCAGCCCCAGCATTTT,CARRQGAVRNQPQHF
TRBJ2-7,NA,TRBV10-3,TRBD1,TGTGCCATCGGCCACAGGGACAGCTCCTACGAGCAGTACTTC,CAIGHRDSSYEQYF
TRBJ1-1,NA,TRBV5-4,TRBD1,TGTGCCAGCAGCTTGGCCGGACAGGGAGGCACTGAAGCTTTCTTT,CASSLAGQGGTEAFF
TRBJ1-1,NA,TRBV9,TRBD1,TGTGCCAGCAGCGCGACCCGGACAGGGCGTACTGAAGCTTTCTTT,CASSATRTGRTEAFF
TRBJ2-1,NA,TRBV5-5,NA,TGTGCCAGCAGCTTGTCCGGGAGCTCCTACAATGAGCAGTTCTTC,CASSLSGSSYNEQFF
TRBJ2-2,NA,TRBV11-3,TRBD1,TGTGCCAGCAGCCCGGGACAGGGAATGTCCGGGGAGCTGTTTTTT,CASSPGQGMSGELFF
TRBJ1-1,NA,TRBV6-4,NA,TGTGCCAGCAGTGTGGCAGTGAACACTGAAGCTTTCTTT,CASSVAVNTEAFF
TRBJ2-4,NA,TRBV5-8,TRBD1,TGTGCCAGCAGCCCAGGACAGGGTCAGTACTTC,CASSPGQGQYF
TRBJ1-6,NA,TRBV18,TRBD1,TGTGCCAGCTCTTGGACAGGGTTCCCCTATAATTCACCCCTCCACTTT,CASSWTGFPYNSPLHF
TRBJ1-2,few,TRBV15,TRBD1,TGTGCCACCAGCAGAGGCCTAGGGGGCGGGGATGGCTACACCTTC,CATSRGLGGGDGYTF
TRBJ1-1,NA,TRBV12-5,NA,TGTGCTAGTGGTTTTGTAAACACTGAAGCTTTCTTT,CASGFVNTEAFF